The rows below give T cell receptor beta chains drawn from one sample of a study of cytotoxic CD8 clonotypes in ibrutinib-treated CLL. Some clones are missing from TCRdb's copy, which holds only in-frame ones; the method was immunoSEQ multiplex PCR. The table has about 45,000 clones, around 68% seen once. Sample: PBMCs, taken after 12 months of ibrutinib treatment. Receptor source: a human donor with chronic lymphocytic leukemia. Each CDR3 is given with its conserved first and last residue. D genes are given only for firm matches. Clone size is not always given. Where it is, it says once, few, many or a class for expanded clones.

abundance,j_gene,d_gene,v_gene,CDR3aa,CDR3nt
large,TRBJ2-2,TRBD1,TRBV19,CASNVPGQGRTGELFF,TGTGCCAGTAACGTCCCGGGACAGGGGCGTACCGGGGAGCTGTTTTTT
.,TRBJ1-3,.,TRBV19,CASKVKGSNTIYF,TGTGCCAGTAAGGTAAAGGGGAGCAACACCATATATTTT
.,TRBJ2-7,.,TRBV7-2,CASSFPLAARYF,TGTGCCAGCAGCTTTCCCTTAGCGGCACGGTACTTC
.,TRBJ1-1,.,TRBV19,CASSPGTNPRRMNTEAFF,TGTGCCAGTAGCCCGGGGACCAACCCCCGTCGGATGAACACTGAAGCTTTCTTT
.,TRBJ1-2,.,TRBV27,CASSLSKDVYGYTF,TGTGCCAGCAGTTTATCGAAGGATGTATATGGCTACACCTTC
.,TRBJ2-7,.,TRBV7-2,CASSLMGLGYEQYF,TGTGCCAGCAGCTTAATGGGTCTGGGTTACGAGCAGTACTTC
medium-sized,TRBJ1-6,.,TRBV4-1,CASSLQGWTYNSPLHF,TGCGCCAGCAGCTTACAGGGTTGGACCTATAATTCACCCCTCCACTTT
.,TRBJ2-3,TRBD2,TRBV7-8,CAGTGGAGTDTQYF,TGTGCCGGCACCGGGGGGGCCGGGACAGATACGCAGTATTTT
.,TRBJ1-2,TRBD1,TRBV13,CASSPRRGQDTYGYTF,TGTGCCAGCAGCCCAAGAAGGGGACAGGATACCTATGGCTACACCTTC
.,TRBJ1-3,.,TRBV6-5,CASSYSVRVNTIYF,TGTGCCAGCAGTTACAGCGTGCGAGTTAACACCATATATTTT